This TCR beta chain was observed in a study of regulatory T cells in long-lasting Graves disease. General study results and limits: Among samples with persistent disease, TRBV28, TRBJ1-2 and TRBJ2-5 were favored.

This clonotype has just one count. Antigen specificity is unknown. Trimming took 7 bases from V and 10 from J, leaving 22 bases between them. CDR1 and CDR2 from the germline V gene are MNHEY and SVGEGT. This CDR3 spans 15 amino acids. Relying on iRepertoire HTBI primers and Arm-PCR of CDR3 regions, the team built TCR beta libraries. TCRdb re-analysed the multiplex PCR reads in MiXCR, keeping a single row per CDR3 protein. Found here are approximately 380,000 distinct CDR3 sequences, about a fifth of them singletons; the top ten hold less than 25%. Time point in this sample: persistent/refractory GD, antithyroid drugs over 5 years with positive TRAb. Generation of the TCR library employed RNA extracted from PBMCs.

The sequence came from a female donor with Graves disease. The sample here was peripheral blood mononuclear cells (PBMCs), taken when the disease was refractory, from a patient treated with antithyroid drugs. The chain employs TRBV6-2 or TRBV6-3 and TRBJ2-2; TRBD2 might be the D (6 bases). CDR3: CASTRQTRRGEELFF. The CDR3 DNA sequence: TGTGCCAGCACCCGACAGACTAGACGTGGCGAGGAGCTGTTTTTT.